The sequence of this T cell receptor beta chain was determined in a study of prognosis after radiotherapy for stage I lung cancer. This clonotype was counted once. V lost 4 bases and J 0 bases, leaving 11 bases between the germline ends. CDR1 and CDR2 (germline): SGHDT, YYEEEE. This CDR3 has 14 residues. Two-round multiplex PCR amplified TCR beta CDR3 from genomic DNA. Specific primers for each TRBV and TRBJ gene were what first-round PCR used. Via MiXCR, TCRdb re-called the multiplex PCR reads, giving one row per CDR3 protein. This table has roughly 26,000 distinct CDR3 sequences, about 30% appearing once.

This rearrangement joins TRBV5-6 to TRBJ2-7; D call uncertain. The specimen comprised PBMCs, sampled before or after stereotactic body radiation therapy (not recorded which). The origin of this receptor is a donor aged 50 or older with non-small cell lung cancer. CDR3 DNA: TGTGCCAGCAGCCATGAGTTAAGCTCCTACGAGCAGTACTTC. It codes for CASSHELSSYEQYF. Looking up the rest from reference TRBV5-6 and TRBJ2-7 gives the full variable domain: DAGVTQSPTHLIKTRGQQVTLRCSPKSGHDTVSWYQQALGQGPQFIFQYYEEEERQRGNFPDRFSGHQFPNYSSELNVNALLLGDSALYLCASSHELSSYEQYFGPGTRLTVT.